This T cell receptor (beta chain) was identified during a study of shared clonotypes between healthy human individuals. Generated by immunoSEQ multiplex PCR, the TCRdb table keeps only in-frame clones and is missing some. The profile shows roughly 300,000 clones, 80% to 90% of them singletons. The CDR3 is made up of 13 amino acids. Per the germline V gene, CDR1 is SGHRS and CDR2 is YFSETQ. Trimming stripped 0 bases from V and 8 bases from J, with 9 bases between. By its share, this clone is large. The chain combines TRBV5-1 with TRBJ2-1; no definite D call. The sequenced sample was memory CD8+ T cells sorted from blood. Indicated subset: CD45RO+ cells pooled with CCR7-negative TemRA cells. This receptor was taken from a man aged 18 to 29 in good health. The CDR3 here is CASSLASIYEQFF. CDR3 sequence (DNA): TGCGCCAGCAGCTTGGCTAGTATCTATGAGCAGTTCTTC.